A single sample is the source of the 16 T cell receptor beta chains below, sequenced in a study of cytomegalovirus exposure and HLA in healthy donors. The primer mix had 60 Vbeta and 13 Jbeta primers. Only in-frame clones appear in the TCRdb table, and some are missing; sequencing was by immunoSEQ multiplex PCR. This sample has some 200,000 clones, with more than 80% found just once. Source material: PBMCs. These receptors were taken from a woman aged 45-65 years in good health and CMV-seropositive.

This clone has just one count. The chain joins TRBV5-5 to TRBJ2-7, with 10 bases aligning to TRBD1. There are 14 residues in the CDR3. V trimming: 2 bases; J trimming: 4 bases; junction bases outside the gene matches: 3. Germline V gene sequence: CDR1 SGHKS, CDR2 YYEKEE (reference sequence). The CDR3 coding sequence is TGTGCCAGCAGCTTTTCGGGACAGGGGTACGAGCAGTACTTC. Its translation: CASSFSGQGYEQYF.

The rearrangement links TRBV18 to TRBJ1-3; 11 nucleotides line up with TRBD1. V was clipped by 3 bases and J by 2 bases; unmatched bases: 3. The CDR3 has 16 residues. From germline, CDR1 is KGHSH and CDR2 LQKENI. CDR3 sequence: CASSPAGQGAGNTIYF. CDR3 sequence (DNA): TGTGCCAGCTCACCGGCGGGACAGGGGGCTGGAAACACCATATATTTT.

Concerning this clone: Its ends do not fully match the called genes, so a read error is possible. The gene calls are TRBV4-3 and TRBJ1-2, with D maybe TRBD1 (5 bases). CDR1 LGHNA and CDR2 YSLEER come from the germline V gene. This CDR3 comprises 16 residues. CDR3 coding DNA: TGCGCCAGCAGCCAAGGCGGGGGGACCCTATACTACGGCTACACCTTC. This encodes CASSQGGGTLYYGYTF.

This chain joins TRBV13 and TRBJ2-1, with D perhaps TRBD2 (5 bases). The CDR3 is made up of 12 amino acids. V dropped 5 bases and J dropped 10 bases, with 12 bases sitting between them. CDR1 PRHDT and CDR2 FYEKMQ come from the germline V gene (reference sequence). The DNA of the CDR3 is TGTGCCAGCAGCCTGCTAGCAAGGGAGCAGTTCTTC. It encodes CASSLLAREQFF. The complete variable domain, with remaining parts taken from reference TRBV13 and TRBJ2-1, reads AAGVIQSPRHLIKEKRETATLKCYPIPRHDTVYWYQQGPGQDPQFLISFYEKMQSDKGSIPDRFSAQQFSDYHSELNMSSLELGDSALYFCASSLLAREQFFGPGTRLTVL.

The J gene is TRBJ1-2, the V gene TRBV4-3, with D perhaps matching TRBD1 (6 bases). The V end lost 3 bases, the J end lost 8 bases, and 13 bases lay between the germline ends. The CDR3 covers 13 residues. Germline V CDR1 and CDR2: LGHNA, YSLEER. This chain's CDR3 is CASSQDRGLGYTF. DNA of the CDR3: TGCGCCAGCAGCCAGGACAGAGGTCTAGGCTACACCTTC.

J is TRBJ2-2 and V is TRBV13, with 8 nucleotides matching TRBD1. The CDR3 contains 15 residues. Germline CDR1 and CDR2: PRHDT and FYEKMQ (reference sequence). Germline trimming cut 0 bases from V and 5 bases from J; bases unmatched to any gene: 2. Here the CDR3 DNA reads TGTGCCAGCAGCTTAGGCAGGGGGCCTACCGGGGAGCTGTTTTTT. Its protein product is CASSLGRGPTGELFF.

The chain links TRBV18 to TRBJ1-5; D is unclear. V lost 3 bases and J lost 4, with 7 bases in between. Germline CDR1 is KGHSH and CDR2 is LQKENI. The CDR3 consists of 13 residues. Here the CDR3 DNA reads TGTGCCAGCTCACCGGAGGGAAATCAGCCCCAGCATTTT. This sequence encodes CASSPEGNQPQHF.

This chain links TRBV19 with TRBJ2-7, with 9 positions matching TRBD1. CDR3 length equals 13 residues. The germline gives CDR1 LNHDA, CDR2 SQIVND (reference sequence). J gave up 4 bases and V 6 bases, and 4 bases lay outside the gene matches. The CDR3 loop is CASSLGQGYEQYF. DNA for the CDR3: TGTGCCAGTAGCTTGGGACAGGGATACGAGCAGTACTTC.

Concerning this clone itself: An end of the junction does not agree with germline; a read error may underlie this. This chain uses TRBV7-9 with TRBJ1-1; maybe TRBD1 (6 bases). Germline V lookup: CDR1 SEHNR, CDR2 FQNEAQ (reference sequence). CDR3 length equals 14 residues. The CDR3 loop is CASSQVGRGTEAFF. The CDR3 DNA is TGCGCCAGCAGCCAAGTCGGCAGGGGCACTGAAGCTTTCTTT.

The chain couples TRBV11-2 to TRBJ2-7, with D possibly TRBD1 on 5 matching bases. This CDR3 is 15 amino acids long. Germline values: CDR1 SGHAT, CDR2 FQNNGV. Between the trimmed V and J ends, which lost 0 bases and 0 bases, there was a span of 9 bases. This chain's CDR3 is CASSLDRTNSYEQYF. CDR3 DNA sequence: TGTGCCAGCAGCTTAGATAGGACAAACTCCTACGAGCAGTACTTC.

The chain is built from TRBV7-9 and TRBJ2-5; 10 positions agree with TRBD1. The end of the DNA fits TRBJ2-7 better, so the J call may be wrong. Germline-derived CDR1 and CDR2 are SEHNR and FQNEAQ (reference sequence). CDR3 length equals 17 residues. Here the CDR3 DNA reads TGTGCCAGCACCAAAATGACGCCCGGGACAGGGGCCAACGAGCAGTACTTC. This codes for CASTKMTPGTGANEQYF.

The rearrangement uses TRBV15 and TRBJ2-7; 9 bases fit TRBD2. In germline, CDR1 is LNHNV, CDR2 YYDKDF (reference sequence). The CDR3 is 15 residues long. The J segment lost 0 bases and the V segment lost 3 bases, leaving 3 bases of the junction unmatched. CDR3 nucleotide sequence: TGTGCCACCAGCAGGCTAGCGGGGAGCTCCTACGAGCAGTACTTC. Residues: CATSRLAGSSYEQYF.

This sequence joins TRBV2 and TRBJ1-5, with 7 bases aligning to TRBD1. The V gene's germline CDR1 is SNHLY and CDR2 FYNNEI. CDR3 length: 15 amino acids. V lost 3 bases, J lost 6 bases, and 8 bases stayed unmatched. The CDR3 loop is CASSEVTGASQPQHF. The CDR3 DNA sequence: TGTGCCAGCAGTGAGGTAACAGGGGCATCTCAGCCCCAGCATTTT.

This clone was counted only a few times. The chain recombines TRBV28 with TRBJ2-3; 9 bases fit TRBD2. V trimming: 4 bases; J trimming: 4 bases; junction bases outside the gene matches: 9. Per germline, CDR1 MDHEN and CDR2 SYDVKM. The CDR3 covers 16 residues. The CDR3 here is CASSSLGGGASDTQYF. CDR3 nucleotide sequence: TGTGCCAGCAGTTCCCTCGGCGGGGGGGCGTCAGATACGCAGTATTTT. The variable domain in full, with the rest retrieved from reference TRBV28 and TRBJ2-3, is DVKVTQSSRYLVKRTGEKVFLECVQDMDHENMFWYRQDPGLGLRLIYFSYDVKMKEKGDIPEGYSVSREKKERFSLILESASTNQTSMYLCASSSLGGGASDTQYFGPGTRLTVL.

The V gene is TRBV5-4, the J gene TRBJ2-7; 9 nucleotides agree with TRBD1. V trimming: 0 bases; J trimming: 6 bases; junction bases outside the gene matches: 7. The CDR3 contains 15 residues. The germline V gene encodes CDR1 SGHNT and CDR2 YYREEE (reference sequence). The CDR3 sequence: CASSLGTGARGEQYF. The DNA of the CDR3 is TGTGCCAGCAGCTTGGGGACAGGGGCGCGGGGCGAGCAGTACTTC.

The chain carries TRBV30 and TRBJ1-5; 7 bases match TRBD1. The J segment lost 6 bases and the V segment lost 5 bases, leaving 10 bases of the junction unmatched. The germline CDR1 and CDR2 sequences are GTSNPN and SVGIG (reference sequence). This CDR3 region has 14 residues. The CDR3 DNA follows: TGTGCCTGGGGACATGAGGGGGCGGGTCAGCCCCAGCATTTT. It codes for CAWGHEGAGQPQHF.